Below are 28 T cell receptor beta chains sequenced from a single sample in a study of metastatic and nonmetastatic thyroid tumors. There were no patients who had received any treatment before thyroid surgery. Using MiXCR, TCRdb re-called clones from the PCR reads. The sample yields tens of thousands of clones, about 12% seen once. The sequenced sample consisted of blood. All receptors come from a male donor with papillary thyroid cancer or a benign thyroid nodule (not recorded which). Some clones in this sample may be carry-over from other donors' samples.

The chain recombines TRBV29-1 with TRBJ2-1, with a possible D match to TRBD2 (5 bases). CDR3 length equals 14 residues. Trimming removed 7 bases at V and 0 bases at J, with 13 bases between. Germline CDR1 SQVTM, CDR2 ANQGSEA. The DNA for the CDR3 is TGCAGCGCTGCCAGCGGTAGCTCCTACAATGAGCAGTTCTTC. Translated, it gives CSAASGSSYNEQFF.

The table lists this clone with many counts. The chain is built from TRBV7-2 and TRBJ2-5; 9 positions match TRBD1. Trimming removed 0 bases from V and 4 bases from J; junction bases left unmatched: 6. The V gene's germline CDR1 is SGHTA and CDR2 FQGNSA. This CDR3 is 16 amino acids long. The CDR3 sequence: CASSLASGQGRETQYF. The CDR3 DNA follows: TGTGCCAGCAGCTTAGCCTCGGGACAGGGAAGAGAGACCCAGTACTTC.

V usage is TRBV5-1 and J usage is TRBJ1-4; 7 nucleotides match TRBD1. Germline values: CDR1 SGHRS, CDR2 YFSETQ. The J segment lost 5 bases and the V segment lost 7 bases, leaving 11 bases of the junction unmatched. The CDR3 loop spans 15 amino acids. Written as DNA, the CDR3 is TGCGCCAGCGGCAACACAGGGGCGACGAATGAAAAACTGTTTTTT. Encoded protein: CASGNTGATNEKLFF.

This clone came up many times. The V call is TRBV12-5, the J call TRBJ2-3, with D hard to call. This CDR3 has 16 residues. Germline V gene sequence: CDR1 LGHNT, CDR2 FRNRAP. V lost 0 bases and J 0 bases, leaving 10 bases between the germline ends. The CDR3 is CASGLVVKKSTDTQYF. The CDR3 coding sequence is TGTGCTAGTGGTTTGGTAGTTAAGAAGAGCACAGATACGCAGTATTTT.

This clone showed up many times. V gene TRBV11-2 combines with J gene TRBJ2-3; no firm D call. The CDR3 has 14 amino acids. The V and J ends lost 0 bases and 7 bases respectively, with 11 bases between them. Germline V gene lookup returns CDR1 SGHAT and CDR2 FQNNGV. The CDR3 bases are TGTGCCAGCAGCTTAGATCATGGGGTCCATACGCAGTATTTT. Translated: CASSLDHGVHTQYF.

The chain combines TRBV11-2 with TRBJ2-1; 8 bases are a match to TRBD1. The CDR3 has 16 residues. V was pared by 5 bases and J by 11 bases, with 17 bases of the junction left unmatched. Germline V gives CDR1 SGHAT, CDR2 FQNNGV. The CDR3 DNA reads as TGTGCCAGCAGCCCAGGGGGCAGGGGCCCTGCAAGGAAGCAGTTCTTC. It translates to CASSPGGRGPARKQFF. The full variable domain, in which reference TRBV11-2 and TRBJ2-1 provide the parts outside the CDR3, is EAGVAQSPRYKIIEKRQSVAFWCNPISGHATLYWYQQILGQGPKLLIQFQNNGVVDDSQLPKDRFSAERLKGVDSTLKIQPAKLEDSAVYLCASSPGGRGPARKQFFGPGTRLTVL.

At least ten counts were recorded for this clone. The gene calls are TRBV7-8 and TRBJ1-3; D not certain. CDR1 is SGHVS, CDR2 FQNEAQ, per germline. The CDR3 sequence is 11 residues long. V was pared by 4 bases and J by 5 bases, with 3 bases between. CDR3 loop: CASSSRNTIYF. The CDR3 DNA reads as TGTGCCAGCAGCTCAAGAAACACCATATATTTT.

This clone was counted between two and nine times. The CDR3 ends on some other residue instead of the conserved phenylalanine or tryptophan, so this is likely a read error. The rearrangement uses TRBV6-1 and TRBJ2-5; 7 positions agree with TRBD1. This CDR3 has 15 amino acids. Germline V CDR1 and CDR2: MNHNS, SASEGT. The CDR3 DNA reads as TGTGTCAGCAGTTCCATAACTACAGGGGTAGAGACCCAGTACCTC. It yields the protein CVSSSITTGVETQYL.

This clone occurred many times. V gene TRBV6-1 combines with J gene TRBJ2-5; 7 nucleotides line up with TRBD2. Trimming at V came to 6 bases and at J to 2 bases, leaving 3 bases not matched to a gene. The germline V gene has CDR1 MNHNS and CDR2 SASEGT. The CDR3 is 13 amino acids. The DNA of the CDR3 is TGTGCCAGCAGCCTAGCGGCACAAGAGACCCAGTACTTC. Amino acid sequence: CASSLAAQETQYF.

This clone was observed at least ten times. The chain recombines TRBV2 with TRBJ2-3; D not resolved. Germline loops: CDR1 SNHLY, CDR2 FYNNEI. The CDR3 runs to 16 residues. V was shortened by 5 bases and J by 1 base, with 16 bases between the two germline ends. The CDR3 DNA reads TGTGCCAGCAGTTGGTCTGTGCGAGGTGGCACAGATACGCAGTATTTT. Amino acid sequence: CASSWSVRGGTDTQYF.

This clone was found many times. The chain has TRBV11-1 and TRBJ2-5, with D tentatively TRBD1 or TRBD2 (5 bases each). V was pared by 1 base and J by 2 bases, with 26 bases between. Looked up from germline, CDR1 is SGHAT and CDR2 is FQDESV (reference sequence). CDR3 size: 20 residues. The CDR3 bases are TGTGCCAGCAGCTTAGGTTCGATAGGGGCGATCTTTGGGGGTCAAGAGACCCAGTACTTC. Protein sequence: CASSLGSIGAIFGGQETQYF.

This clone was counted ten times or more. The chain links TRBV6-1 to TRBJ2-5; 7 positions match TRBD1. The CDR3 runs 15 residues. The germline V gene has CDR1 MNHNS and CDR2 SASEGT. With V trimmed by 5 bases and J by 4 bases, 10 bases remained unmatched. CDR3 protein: CASSSITTGVETQYF. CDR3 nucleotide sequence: TGTGCCAGCAGTTCCATAACTACAGGGGTAGAGACCCAGTACTTC.

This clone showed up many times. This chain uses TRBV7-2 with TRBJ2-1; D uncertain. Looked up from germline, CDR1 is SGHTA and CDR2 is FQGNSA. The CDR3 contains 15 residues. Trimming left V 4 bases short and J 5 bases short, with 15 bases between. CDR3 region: CASSSPAGWDNEQFF. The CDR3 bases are TGTGCCAGCAGCTCCCCCGCCGGTTGGGACAATGAGCAGTTCTTC.

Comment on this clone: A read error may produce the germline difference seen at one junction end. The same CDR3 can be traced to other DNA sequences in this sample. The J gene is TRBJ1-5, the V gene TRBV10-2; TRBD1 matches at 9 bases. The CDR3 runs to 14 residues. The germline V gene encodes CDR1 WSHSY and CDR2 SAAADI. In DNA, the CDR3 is TGTGCCAGCAGTCTTGACAGGGGGACCCAGCCCCAGCATTTT. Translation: CASSLDRGTQPQHF.

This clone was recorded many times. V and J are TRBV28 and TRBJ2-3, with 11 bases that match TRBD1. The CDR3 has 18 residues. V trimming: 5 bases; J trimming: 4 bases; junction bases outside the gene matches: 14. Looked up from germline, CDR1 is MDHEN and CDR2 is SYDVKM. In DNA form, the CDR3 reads TGTGCCAGCAGTGCGGACAGGGGGCGCATTGGCTTCCCAGATACGCAGTATTTT. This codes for CASSADRGRIGFPDTQYF. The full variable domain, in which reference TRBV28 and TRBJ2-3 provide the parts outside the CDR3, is DVKVTQSSRYLVKRTGEKVFLECVQDMDHENMFWYRQDPGLGLRLIYFSYDVKMKEKGDIPEGYSVSREKKERFSLILESASTNQTSMYLCASSADRGRIGFPDTQYFGPGTRLTVL.

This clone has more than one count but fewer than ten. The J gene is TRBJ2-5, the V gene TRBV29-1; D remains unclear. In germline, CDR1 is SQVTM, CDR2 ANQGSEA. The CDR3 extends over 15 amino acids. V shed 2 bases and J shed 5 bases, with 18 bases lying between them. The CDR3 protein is CSVESPGHQAETQYF. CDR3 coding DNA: TGCAGCGTTGAATCCCCTGGTCATCAGGCGGAGACCCAGTACTTC.

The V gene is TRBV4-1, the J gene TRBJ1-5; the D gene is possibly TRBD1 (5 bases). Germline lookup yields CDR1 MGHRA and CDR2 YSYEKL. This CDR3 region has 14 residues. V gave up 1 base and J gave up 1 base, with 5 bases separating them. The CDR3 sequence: CASSQGDSNQPQHF. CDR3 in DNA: TGCGCCAGCAGCCAAGGGGACAGCAATCAGCCCCAGCATTTT.

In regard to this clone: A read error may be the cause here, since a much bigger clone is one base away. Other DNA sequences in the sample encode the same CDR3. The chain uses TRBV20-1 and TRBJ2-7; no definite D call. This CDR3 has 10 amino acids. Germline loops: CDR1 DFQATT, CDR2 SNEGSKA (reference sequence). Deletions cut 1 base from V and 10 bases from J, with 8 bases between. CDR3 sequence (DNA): TGCAGTGCTAGAGCTAGTGCACAGTACTTC. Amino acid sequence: CSARASAQYF.

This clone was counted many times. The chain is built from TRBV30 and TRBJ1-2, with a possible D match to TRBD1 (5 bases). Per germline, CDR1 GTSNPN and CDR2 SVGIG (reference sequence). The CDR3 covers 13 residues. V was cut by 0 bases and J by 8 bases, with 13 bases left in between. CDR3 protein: CAWSVWTLRGYTF. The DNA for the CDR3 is TGTGCCTGGAGTGTATGGACACTCAGGGGCTACACCTTC.

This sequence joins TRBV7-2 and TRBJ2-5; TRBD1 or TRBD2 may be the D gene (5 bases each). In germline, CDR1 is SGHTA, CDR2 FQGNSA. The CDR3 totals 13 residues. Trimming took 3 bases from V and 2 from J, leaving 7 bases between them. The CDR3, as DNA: TGTGCCAGCAGCTTGGGACCTCAAGAGACCCAGTACTTC. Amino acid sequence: CASSLGPQETQYF.

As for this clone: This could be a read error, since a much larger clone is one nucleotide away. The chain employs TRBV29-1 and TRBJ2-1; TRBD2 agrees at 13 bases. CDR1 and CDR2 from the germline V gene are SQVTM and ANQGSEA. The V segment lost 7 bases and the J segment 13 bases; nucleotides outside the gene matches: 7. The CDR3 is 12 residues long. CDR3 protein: CSGALAGGVQFF. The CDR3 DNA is TGCAGCGGCGCACTAGCGGGAGGGGTACAGTTCTTC.

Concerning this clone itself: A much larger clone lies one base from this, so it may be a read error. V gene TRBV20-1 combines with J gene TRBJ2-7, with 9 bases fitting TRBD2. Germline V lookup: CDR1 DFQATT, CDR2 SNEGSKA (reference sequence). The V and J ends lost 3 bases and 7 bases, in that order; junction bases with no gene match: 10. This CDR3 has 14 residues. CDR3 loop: CSARFPSGIWEQYF. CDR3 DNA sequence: TGCAGTGCTAGGTTCCCTAGCGGGATATGGGAGCAGTACTTC.

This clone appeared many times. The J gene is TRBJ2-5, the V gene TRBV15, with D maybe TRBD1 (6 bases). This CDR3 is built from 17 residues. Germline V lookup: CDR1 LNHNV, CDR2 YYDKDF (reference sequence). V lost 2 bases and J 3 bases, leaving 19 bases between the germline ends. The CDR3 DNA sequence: TGTGCCACCAGCAGATCCGACCCCTTGTACAGGGAAGAGACCCAGTACTTC. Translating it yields CATSRSDPLYREETQYF.

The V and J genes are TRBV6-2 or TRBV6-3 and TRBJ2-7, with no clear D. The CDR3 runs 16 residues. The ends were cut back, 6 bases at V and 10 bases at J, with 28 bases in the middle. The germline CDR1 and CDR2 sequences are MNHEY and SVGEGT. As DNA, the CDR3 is TGTGCCAGCAGCCGTCCCGGGCCCTTTATGGTGTTTCGACAGTACTTC. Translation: CASSRPGPFMVFRQYF.

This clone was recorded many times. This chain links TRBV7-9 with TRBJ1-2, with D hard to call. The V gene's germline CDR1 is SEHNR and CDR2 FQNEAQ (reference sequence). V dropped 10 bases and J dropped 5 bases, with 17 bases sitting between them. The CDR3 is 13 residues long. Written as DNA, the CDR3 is TGTGCCATCTACCCGGACGGACGATATGGCTACACCTTC. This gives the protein CAIYPDGRYGYTF.

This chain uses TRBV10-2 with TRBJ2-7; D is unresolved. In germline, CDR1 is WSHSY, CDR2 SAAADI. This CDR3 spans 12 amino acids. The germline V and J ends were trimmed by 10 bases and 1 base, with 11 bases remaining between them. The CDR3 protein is CATRELSYEQYF. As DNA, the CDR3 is TGCGCCACTAGAGAATTGTCCTACGAGCAGTACTTC.

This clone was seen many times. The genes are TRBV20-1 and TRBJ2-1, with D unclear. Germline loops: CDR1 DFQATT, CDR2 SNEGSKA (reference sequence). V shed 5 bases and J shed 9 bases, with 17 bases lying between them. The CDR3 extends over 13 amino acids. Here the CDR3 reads CSAPLTRRSEQFF. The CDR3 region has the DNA TGCAGTGCTCCCCTGACCCGCCGTAGTGAGCAGTTCTTC.

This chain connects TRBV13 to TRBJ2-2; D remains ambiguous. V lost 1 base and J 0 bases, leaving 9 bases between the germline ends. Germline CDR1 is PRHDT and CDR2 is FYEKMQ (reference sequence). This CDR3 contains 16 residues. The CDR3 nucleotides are TGTGCCAGCAGCTTAGTTCCGGGTGCGAACACCGGGGAGCTGTTTTTT. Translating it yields CASSLVPGANTGELFF.